These T cell receptor beta chains were read from a single sample in a study of blood T cell repertoires in COVID-19. Sequencing used immunoSEQ multiplex PCR; TCRdb keeps in-frame clones, though not all of them. This repertoire shows roughly 75,000 clones, roughly 80% found once; its top ten account for 28%. Sequenced sample: peripheral blood. All receptors derive from a man aged 70-80 years with acute or convalescent COVID-19. The CDR3 runs from the conserved cysteine through the conserved F or W. A D gene is named only where the DNA matches it firmly. Some rows mark clone size as missing; the rest say once, few, many or name a class of expanded clone.

>TRBJ2-1|TRBD1|few|TRBV7-3
TGTGCCAGCAGCTCTGGGACAGGTACGCAGTTCTTC
CASSSGTGTQFF
>TRBJ1-1|.|.|TRBV5-1
TGCGCCAGCAGCTTGCAGAACCTACGACAGAACACTGAAGCTTTCTTT
CASSLQNLRQNTEAFF
>TRBJ2-3|.|.|TRBV20-1
TGCAGTGCACATTCAGATACGCAGTATTTT
CSAHSDTQYF
>TRBJ2-7|TRBD1|.|TRBV9
TGTGCCAGCAGCGATAATAAAGGGACAGGAGATTACGAGCAGTACTTC
CASSDNKGTGDYEQYF
>TRBJ2-7|TRBD2|.|TRBV14
TGTGCCAGCAGCCCCTCAGGGAGGGGCGGGGTGTACGAGCAGTACTTC
CASSPSGRGGVYEQYF
>TRBJ1-2|TRBD1|.|TRBV30
TGTGCCTGGAACCCTGGACAGGGGGCAACTGGCTACACCTTC
CAWNPGQGATGYTF
>TRBJ1-4|.|.|TRBV5-1
TGCGCCAGCAGCCGGGGGTCGAGAGAAAAACTGTTTTTT
CASSRGSREKLFF
>TRBJ2-1|.|once|TRBV28
TGTGCCAGCAGTTTATCGGTGGATGAGCAGTTCTTC
CASSLSVDEQFF
>TRBJ1-2|.|.|TRBV27
TGTGCCAGCAGGAAACAGGGTAATGATGGCTACACCTTC
CASRKQGNDGYTF
>TRBJ2-1|.|.|TRBV19
TGTGCCAGTAGTATTGGACAGCGAGAAAGCAATGAGCAGTTCTTC
CASSIGQRESNEQFF
>TRBJ2-7|.|.|TRBV6-1
TGTGCCAGCAGTGAGAGATTCTACGAGCAGTACTTC
CASSERFYEQYF
>TRBJ2-5|TRBD1|once|TRBV29-1
TGCAGCGTTGTTTCCAGGGGGGAGACCCAGTACTTC
CSVVSRGETQYF
>TRBJ1-1|TRBD1|.|TRBV7-9
TGTGCCAGCAGCTCCTACGGCGGGACAGGGGCGAACACTGAAGCTTTCTTT
CASSSYGGTGANTEAFF
>TRBJ1-2|TRBD1|.|TRBV6-6
TGTGCCAGCAGTCGAAGACAGGGGGCTAACGGGGTGTATGGCTACACCTTC
CASSRRQGANGVYGYTF
>TRBJ2-3|TRBD2|once|TRBV6-4
TGTGCCAGCAGTTCTTTAGCGGGAGCATCTACGCAGTATTTT
CASSSLAGASTQYF
>TRBJ1-6|TRBD1|.|TRBV5-1
TGCGCCAGCAACCCCGGGACAGGGTCTTCACCCCTCCACTTT
CASNPGTGSSPLHF
>TRBJ2-7|.|.|TRBV3-1/TRBV3-2
TGTGCCAGCAGCCAATTAGCCTACGAGCAGTACTTC
CASSQLAYEQYF
>TRBJ1-3|.|.|TRBV3-1/TRBV3-2
TGTGCCAGCAGCCAAGCCTGGGCTGGAACTGGAAACACCATATATTTT
CASSQAWAGTGNTIYF
>TRBJ2-7|.|.|TRBV29-1
TGCAGCGTTGCGACTAACTACGAGCAGTACTTC
CSVATNYEQYF
>TRBJ2-7|TRBD2|.|TRBV6-2/TRBV6-3
TGTGCCAGCGGCCTAGCCGGGAGGGGATCCTACGAGCAGTACTTC
CASGLAGRGSYEQYF
>TRBJ2-7|TRBD2|.|TRBV6-5
TGTGCGATCAGCGTGGGGCGGGAGGGCGAGCAGTACTTC
CAISVGREGEQYF
>TRBJ1-3|.|.|TRBV30
TGTGCCTGGAGTACAGGGTTTCAATCTTCTGGAAACACCATATATTTT
CAWSTGFQSSGNTIYF
>TRBJ2-7|TRBD1|.|TRBV7-2
TGTGCCAGCAGCCCGCGGACAGGCTACGAGCAGTACTTC
CASSPRTGYEQYF
>TRBJ2-3|.|.|TRBV7-3
TGTGCCAGCAGCCCCCTGATCGGAGATACGCAGTATTTT
CASSPLIGDTQYF
>TRBJ1-4|.|.|TRBV25-1
TGTGCCAGCAGTGGACTAGATGGAGGTGAAAAACTGTTTTTT
CASSGLDGGEKLFF
>TRBJ1-6|TRBD1|.|TRBV10-2
TGCGCCACGACCTTACAGGGGGATCAATCACCCCTCCACTTT
CATTLQGDQSPLHF
>TRBJ2-5|TRBD1|.|TRBV5-1
TGCGCCAGCAGCCCGGGACAGCAAGAGACCCAGTACTTC
CASSPGQQETQYF
>TRBJ2-1|TRBD2|.|TRBV6-4
TGTGCCAGCTCAGTGCGAGCGGGAGGGGGAAATGAGCAGTTCTTC
CASSVRAGGGNEQFF
>TRBJ2-2|TRBD1|once|TRBV5-8
TGTGCCAGCAGCGAAGACAGGGGAAACACCGGGGAGCTGTTTTTT
CASSEDRGNTGELFF
>TRBJ2-2|.|.|TRBV7-3
TGTGCCAGCAGCTTAATCCCTGAGACCGGGGAGCTGTTTTTT
CASSLIPETGELFF
>TRBJ1-4|.|.|TRBV18
TGTGCCAGCTCAGCGCAGGCAGGAGGACTAGAAAAACTGTTTTTT
CASSAQAGGLEKLFF
>TRBJ2-2|TRBD1|medium-sized|TRBV2
TGTGCCAGCAGGGGGACAGGGGCGAGAACCGGGGAGCTGTTTTTT
CASRGTGARTGELFF
>TRBJ1-5|TRBD1|.|TRBV19
TGTGCCAGTAGTATAGGTGGGACAGGGGCGACTCAGCCCCAGCATTTT
CASSIGGTGATQPQHF
>TRBJ2-2|.|.|TRBV5-4
TGTGCCAGCAGCTCTCCAGGGTCTTGGAACACCGGGGAGCTGTTTTTT
CASSSPGSWNTGELFF
>TRBJ2-3|TRBD2|.|TRBV11-2
TGTGCCAGCAGCAGACTAGCGGGAGTGTATACATTT
CASSRLAGVYTF
>TRBJ2-3|.|.|TRBV9
TGTGCCAGCAGCGTAGGGGGGGTAGCAGATACGCAGTATTTT
CASSVGGVADTQYF
>TRBJ2-7|.|once|TRBV28
TGTGCCAGCAGGTCGGGACACTCCTACGAGCAGTACTTC
CASRSGHSYEQYF
>TRBJ2-2|.|.|TRBV14
TGTGCCAGCAGCCAATGGGGCCGTGGCACCGGGGAGCTGTTTTTT
CASSQWGRGTGELFF
>TRBJ1-2|TRBD1|.|TRBV19
TGTGCCAGTAGTAGGGACAGCGATAACTATGGCTACACCTTC
CASSRDSDNYGYTF
>TRBJ2-7|TRBD1|.|TRBV2
TGTGCCAGCAGTGAAGTGAGAGGACAGGGGCACGAGCAGTACTTC
CASSEVRGQGHEQYF
>TRBJ1-5|.|.|TRBV19
TGTGCCAGTAGGCATTCAGACGGGAGCAATCAGCCCCAGCATTTT
CASRHSDGSNQPQHF
>TRBJ2-7|.|.|TRBV5-6
TGTGCCAGCAGCCTGGGGGGAGCCGAGCAGTACTTC
CASSLGGAEQYF
>TRBJ2-5|TRBD2|once|TRBV19
TGTGCCAGTAGGAGTCTAGCGGGAGAAGAGACCCAGTACTTC
CASRSLAGEETQYF
>TRBJ1-1|.|.|TRBV7-9
TGTGCCAGCAGCCCCAGGAACACTGAAGCTTTCTTT
CASSPRNTEAFF
>TRBJ1-2|TRBD1|.|TRBV6-5
TGTGCCAGCAGAACAGGGGGGACCAACTATGGCTACACCTTC
CASRTGGTNYGYTF
>TRBJ1-6|.|.|TRBV5-1
TGCGCCAGCAGCTCGGGACTGGGTAATTCACCCCTCCACTTT
CASSSGLGNSPLHF
>TRBJ2-4|TRBD1|.|TRBV19
TGTGCCAGTAGCGCAACAGGGGCTAAAAACATTCAGTACTTC
CASSATGAKNIQYF
>TRBJ1-6|.|.|TRBV5-1
TGCGCCAGCAGCTTGGGGGGGGTCCATAATTCACCCCTCCACTTT
CASSLGGVHNSPLHF
>TRBJ2-3|TRBD2|.|TRBV5-6
TGTGCCAGCAGCTTCGGCGGGAGTGGCACAGATACGCAGTATTTT
CASSFGGSGTDTQYF
>TRBJ2-7|.|.|TRBV30
TGTGCCTGGACCCACAGGGAGGGCGAGCAGTACTTC
CAWTHREGEQYF
>TRBJ1-2|.|.|TRBV9
TGTGCCAGCAGCCCCAGGGTATTGCTGGATGGCTACACCTTC
CASSPRVLLDGYTF
>TRBJ1-5|TRBD1|.|TRBV19
TGTGCCAGTAGTATCCGGGACAGCGATCAGCCCCAGCATTTT
CASSIRDSDQPQHF
>TRBJ2-1|.|few|TRBV24-1
TGTGCCACCAGTGATGGACTGGCCCAGCAGTTCTTC
CATSDGLAQQFF